This T cell receptor (beta chain) was recorded in a study of T cells after yellow fever vaccination. Study-wide results and caveats: Most primary-vaccination clones reappeared after the booster (96% CD4, about 88% CD8).

Synthesis of TCR cDNA relied on 5'RACE template switching, which attached a universal primer site and UMIs. TCRdb recomputed calls from the 5' RACE reads with MiXCR, one row per CDR3 protein. The sample yields fewer than 400,000 distinct CDR3 sequences, about 10% seen once. On this clonotype: Its antigen is unidentified.

This CDR3 region has 14 residues. With V trimmed by 3 bases and J by 2 bases, 5 bases remained unmatched. The V gene's germline CDR1 is SGDLS and CDR2 YYNGEE. The source is a man younger than 35 who received the YFV17D yellow fever vaccine. V usage is TRBV9 and J usage is TRBJ2-7; 7 positions match TRBD1. The sample in question was CD4+ T cells sorted from PBMCs, obtained 45 days after the yellow fever booster vaccination. This chain's CDR3 is CASSGGQTPYEQYF. The CDR3 coding sequence is TGTGCCAGCAGCGGGGGACAGACCCCCTACGAGCAGTACTTC.